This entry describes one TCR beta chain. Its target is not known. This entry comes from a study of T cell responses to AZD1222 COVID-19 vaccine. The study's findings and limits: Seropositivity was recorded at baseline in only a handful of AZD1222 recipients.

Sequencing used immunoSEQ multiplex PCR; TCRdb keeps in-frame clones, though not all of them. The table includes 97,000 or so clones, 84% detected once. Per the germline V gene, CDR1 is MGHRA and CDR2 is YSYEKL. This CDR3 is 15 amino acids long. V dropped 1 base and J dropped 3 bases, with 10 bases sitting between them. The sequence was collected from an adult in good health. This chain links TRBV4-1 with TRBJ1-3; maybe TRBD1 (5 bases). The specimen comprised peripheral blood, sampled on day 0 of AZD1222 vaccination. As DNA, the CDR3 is TGCGCCAGCAGCCAAGGAGATAGGGGTGGAAACACCATATATTTT. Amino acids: CASSQGDRGGNTIYF.